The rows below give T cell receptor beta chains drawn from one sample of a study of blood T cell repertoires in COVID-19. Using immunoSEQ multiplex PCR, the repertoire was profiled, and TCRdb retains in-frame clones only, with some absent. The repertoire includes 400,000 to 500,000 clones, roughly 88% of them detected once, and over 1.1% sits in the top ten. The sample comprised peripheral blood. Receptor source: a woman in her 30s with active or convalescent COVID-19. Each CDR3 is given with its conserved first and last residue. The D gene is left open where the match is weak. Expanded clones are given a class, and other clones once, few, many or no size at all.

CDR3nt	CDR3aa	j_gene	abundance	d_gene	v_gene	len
TGTGCCAGCGGGCCATCAGGGACTGAAGCTTTCTTT	CASGPSGTEAFF	TRBJ1-1	few	.	TRBV6-5	12
TGTGCCAGCAGCGTACAGGGAGGGAACGAGCAGTACTTC	CASSVQGGNEQYF	TRBJ2-7	.	.	TRBV6-5	13
TGTGCCAGCACCGGACAGTCGAACACTGAAGCTTTCTTT	CASTGQSNTEAFF	TRBJ1-1	few	.	TRBV2	13
TGTGCCAGCAGTCGACAGGGAAGCACTGAAGCTTTCTTT	CASSRQGSTEAFF	TRBJ1-1	.	TRBD1	TRBV2	13
TGTGCCAGCAGCCCCCAAGGGACACGGTTTGCGGAAGCTTTCTTT	CASSPQGTRFAEAFF	TRBJ1-1	.	.	TRBV7-9	15
TGCAGTGCTGGGGGGAACTATGGCTACACCTTC	CSAGGNYGYTF	TRBJ1-2	.	.	TRBV20-1	11
TGTGCCAGCAGCAACAGGACATCTGGAAACACCATATATTTT	CASSNRTSGNTIYF	TRBJ1-3	.	.	TRBV21-1	14
TGTGCCTTTAGGCGGGAACCCTACAATGAGCAGTTCTTC	CAFRREPYNEQFF	TRBJ2-1	.	.	TRBV30	13
TGCAGCGTTGAGGAGACAGGGAATGAAGCTTTCTTT	CSVEETGNEAFF	TRBJ1-1	.	TRBD1	TRBV29-1	12
TGTGCCAGTACGTGGACAGGGGGCACTGAAGCTTTCTTT	CASTWTGGTEAFF	TRBJ1-1	.	TRBD1	TRBV19	13
TGTGCCACCAGCCCTAAGACAGTTTCTAACTATGGCTACACCTTC	CATSPKTVSNYGYTF	TRBJ1-2	.	.	TRBV15	15
TGTGCCAGCAGTGAACATGAGAACGGGATCACTGAAGCTTTCTTT	CASSEHENGITEAFF	TRBJ1-1	.	.	TRBV2	15
TGTGCCAGCAGTGCCGGACAGGGGGCGCGGACCGGGGAGCTGTTTTTT	CASSAGQGARTGELFF	TRBJ2-2	.	TRBD1	TRBV7-2	16
TGTGCCAGCAGCTCCCTCCAGGGGAACACTGAAGCTTTCTTT	CASSSLQGNTEAFF	TRBJ1-1	.	.	TRBV7-9	14
TGTGCCAGCAGCTTATACGGGACTCTCGACCGGGGAGGGAACACTGAAGCTTTCTTT	CASSLYGTLDRGGNTEAFF	TRBJ1-1	.	.	TRBV5-4	19
TGTGCCTGGAGGAATATGGGGGGAATCCTTGGTAGCGGGACTTGGTCAGATACGCAGTATTTT	CAWRNMGGILGSGTWSDTQYF	TRBJ2-3	.	TRBD2	TRBV30	21
TGTGCCAGCAGCGTAGCGGTTGAAAGGGGCGCAGATACGCAGTATTTT	CASSVAVERGADTQYF	TRBJ2-3	once	.	TRBV9	16
TGTGCCAGCAGCTGGGGCCCGCGGACCTATGGCTACACCTTC	CASSWGPRTYGYTF	TRBJ1-2	.	.	TRBV6-5	14
TGTGCCAGCAGCTTGGGCAGGGGGCAAGGCGATGAGCAGTTCTTC	CASSLGRGQGDEQFF	TRBJ2-1	once	TRBD1	TRBV5-6	15
TGTGCCAGCAGGGTAGGGGTTTACACTGAAGCTTTCTTT	CASRVGVYTEAFF	TRBJ1-1	.	.	TRBV6-5	13
TGCGCCTCAGGACAGGGGGGATTACGGCTCTCTAACACCGGGGAGCTGTTTTTT	CASGQGGLRLSNTGELFF	TRBJ2-2	.	TRBD1	TRBV10-1	18
TGTGCCAGCAGCCCATGGGGGGGGACCTACGAGCAGTACTTC	CASSPWGGTYEQYF	TRBJ2-7	.	TRBD2	TRBV7-2	14
TGTGCCAGCAGTTTCCTACAGGGAGAGTATGGCTACACCTTC	CASSFLQGEYGYTF	TRBJ1-2	.	.	TRBV6-5	14
TGTGCCAGCAGTGCCCGACAGGGGCACCCCCGGCCTGAAGCTTTCTTT	CASSARQGHPRPEAFF	TRBJ1-1	.	TRBD1	TRBV27	16
TGTGCCAGCTCACCGGGACAGGGGGACCCTAAGACCCAGTACTTC	CASSPGQGDPKTQYF	TRBJ2-5	.	TRBD1	TRBV18	15
TGTGCCAGCAGCTTAGGGTTGAGGGGACTAGCGGGAGACAATGAGCAGTTCTTC	CASSLGLRGLAGDNEQFF	TRBJ2-1	.	TRBD2	TRBV11-2	18
TGTGCCAGCAGCCACACCGACAGGAGGAATGGCTACACCTTC	CASSHTDRRNGYTF	TRBJ1-2	.	.	TRBV3-1/TRBV3-2	14
TGTGCCAGGACAGGGCGGAACACTGAAGCTTTCTTT	CARTGRNTEAFF	TRBJ1-1	few	TRBD1	TRBV2	12
TGTGCAAGTCGCCCCCGGGGGGGACCCCGGACCTCTGGAAACACCATATATTTT	CASRPRGGPRTSGNTIYF	TRBJ1-3	.	.	TRBV12-2	18
TGTGCCAGCAGTAGGGCAGGGGTCTACGAGCAGTACTTC	CASSRAGVYEQYF	TRBJ2-7	.	.	TRBV2	13
TGTGCCAGTCGACTAGCGGGGGGGATGGATACGCAGTATTTT	CASRLAGGMDTQYF	TRBJ2-3	.	TRBD2	TRBV5-4	14
TGTGCCAGCAGTGAAACGCGACAGGGATCGGGACCCCTCCACTTT	CASSETRQGSGPLHF	TRBJ1-6	.	TRBD1	TRBV2	15
TGTGCCAGCACCAACAGAAGGTTCTCCATGAACACTGAAGCTTTCTTT	CASTNRRFSMNTEAFF	TRBJ1-1	.	.	TRBV11-1	16
TGTGCCAGCAGCGTAGGTTTTGGGAACAGGGGGGAGAACACTGAAGCTTTCTTT	CASSVGFGNRGENTEAFF	TRBJ1-1	.	TRBD1	TRBV9	18
TGTGCCAGCAGCTCCCCTCGGGCCGGGACAGGGGATCTCTATGGCTACACCTTC	CASSSPRAGTGDLYGYTF	TRBJ1-2	.	.	TRBV21-1	18
TGTGCCAGCTCAGCCAGACAGGGCACCGGGGACTCCTACGAGCAGTACTTC	CASSARQGTGDSYEQYF	TRBJ2-7	.	TRBD1	TRBV18	17
TGCGCCAGCAGCTTGGTGGGCAAGAACACTGAAGCTTTCTTT	CASSLVGKNTEAFF	TRBJ1-1	once	.	TRBV5-1	14
TGTGCCACCAGCTCCGGGATCCCCTACGAGCAGTACTTC	CATSSGIPYEQYF	TRBJ2-7	.	.	TRBV15	13
TGTGCCAGCAGCCAAGGGGGGGGCACTGAAGCTTTCTTT	CASSQGGGTEAFF	TRBJ1-1	.	.	TRBV3-1/TRBV3-2	13
TGTGCCAGCACCCCGGGAGGTTATAGCAATCAGCCCCAGCATTTT	CASTPGGYSNQPQHF	TRBJ1-5	.	.	TRBV19	15
TGCGCCAGCAGCCAGTCAGGAACTTACGAAGCTTTCTTT	CASSQSGTYEAFF	TRBJ1-1	once	.	TRBV5-1	13
TGTGCCAGCAGTACCGGGACAGGGGTGGGAGAGCAGTACTTC	CASSTGTGVGEQYF	TRBJ2-7	.	TRBD1	TRBV11-2	14
TGCGCCAGCAGCCCACTCGGGACAGGGGGGCCCGAGCAGTTCTTC	CASSPLGTGGPEQFF	TRBJ2-1	.	TRBD1	TRBV4-1	15
TGTGCCAGCAGTGAGGTGACAGGGTTCCCTGAAGCTTTCTTT	CASSEVTGFPEAFF	TRBJ1-1	.	TRBD1	TRBV2	14
TGCGCCACTCGCCCCCACACGACTAGCGGGGGTTACGAGCAGTACTTC	CATRPHTTSGGYEQYF	TRBJ2-7	.	TRBD2	TRBV5-1	16